The entry below gives a single TCR beta chain sequence along with its context. The antigen is not known. These data originate in a study of cytomegalovirus exposure and HLA in healthy donors. Study context: The Caucasian-associated ancestry cluster contained about 80% of the approximately 430 genotyped donors. The study's findings and limits: Productive rates of about 87% or about 30% were seen for most TCR beta V segments in an earlier analysis.

PCR was performed using 60 Vbeta and 13 Jbeta primers. Measured with immunoSEQ multiplex PCR; TCRdb has only the in-frame clones, and not every one. The table lists just under 95,000 clones, approximately 84% of them singletons. The source material was PBMCs. This clonotype originated in a girl aged 2-9 years in good health and CMV-seropositive.

For the CDR3, the DNA is TGTGCCAGCAGCTCCCTTAAAGAGACCCAGTACTTC. Protein: CASSSLKETQYF. V usage is TRBV7-2 and J usage is TRBJ2-5; D call uncertain. The germline V gene encodes CDR1 SGHTA and CDR2 FQGNSA. CDR3 length: 12 residues. V lost 4 bases and J lost 3, with 6 bases in between.